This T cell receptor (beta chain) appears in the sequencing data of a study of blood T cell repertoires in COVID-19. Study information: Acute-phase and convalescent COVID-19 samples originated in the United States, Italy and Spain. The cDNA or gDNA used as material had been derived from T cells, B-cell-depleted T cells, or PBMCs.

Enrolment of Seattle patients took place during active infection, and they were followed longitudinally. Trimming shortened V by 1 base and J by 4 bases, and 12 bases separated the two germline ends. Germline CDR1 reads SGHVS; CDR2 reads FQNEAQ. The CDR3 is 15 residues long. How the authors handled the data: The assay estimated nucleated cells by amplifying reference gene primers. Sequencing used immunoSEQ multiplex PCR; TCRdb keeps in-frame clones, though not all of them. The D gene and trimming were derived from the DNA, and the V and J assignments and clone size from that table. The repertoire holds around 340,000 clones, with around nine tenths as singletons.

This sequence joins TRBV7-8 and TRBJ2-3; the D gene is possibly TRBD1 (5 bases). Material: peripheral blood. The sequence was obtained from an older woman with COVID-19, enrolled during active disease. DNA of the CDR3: TGTGCCAGCAGCTTAGGCGCAGGGCGCCCAGATACGCAGTATTTT. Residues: CASSLGAGRPDTQYF.